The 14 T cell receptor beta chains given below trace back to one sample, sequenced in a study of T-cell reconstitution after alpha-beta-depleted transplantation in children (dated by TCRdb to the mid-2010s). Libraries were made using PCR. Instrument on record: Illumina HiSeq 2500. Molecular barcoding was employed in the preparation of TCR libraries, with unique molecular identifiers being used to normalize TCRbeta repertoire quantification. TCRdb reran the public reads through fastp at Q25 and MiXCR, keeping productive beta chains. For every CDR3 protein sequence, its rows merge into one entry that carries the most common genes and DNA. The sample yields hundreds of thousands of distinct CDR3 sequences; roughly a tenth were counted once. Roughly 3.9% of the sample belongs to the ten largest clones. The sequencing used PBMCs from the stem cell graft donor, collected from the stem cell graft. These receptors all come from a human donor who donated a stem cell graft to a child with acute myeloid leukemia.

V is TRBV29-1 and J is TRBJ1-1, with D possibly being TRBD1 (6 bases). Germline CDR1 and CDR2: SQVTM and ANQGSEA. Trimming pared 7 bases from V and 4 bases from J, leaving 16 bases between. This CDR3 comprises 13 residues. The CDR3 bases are TGCAGCGGGATCGACAGGAGACTCACTGAAGCTTTCTTT. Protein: CSGIDRRLTEAFF.

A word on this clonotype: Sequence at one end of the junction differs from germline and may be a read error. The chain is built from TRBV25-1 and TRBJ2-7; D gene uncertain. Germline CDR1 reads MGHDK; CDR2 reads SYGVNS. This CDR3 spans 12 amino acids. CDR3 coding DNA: TGTGCCAGCAGTGACCCCGGGTACGGGCAGTACTTC. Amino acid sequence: CASSDPGYGQYF.

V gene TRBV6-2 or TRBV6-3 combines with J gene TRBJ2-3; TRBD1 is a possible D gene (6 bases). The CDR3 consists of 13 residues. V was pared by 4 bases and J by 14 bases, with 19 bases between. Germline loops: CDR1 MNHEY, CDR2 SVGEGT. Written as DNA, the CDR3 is TGTGCCAGCAGTTTCGCCCGGTTGGGGGCCCCGTATTTT. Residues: CASSFARLGAPYF.

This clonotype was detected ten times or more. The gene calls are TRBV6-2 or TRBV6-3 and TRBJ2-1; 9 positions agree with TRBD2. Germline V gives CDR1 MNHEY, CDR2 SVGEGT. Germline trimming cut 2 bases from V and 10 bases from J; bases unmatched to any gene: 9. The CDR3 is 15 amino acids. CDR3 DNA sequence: TGTGCCAGCAGTTACCAGGGGGTAGCGGGAGAAGAGCAGTTCTTC. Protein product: CASSYQGVAGEEQFF.

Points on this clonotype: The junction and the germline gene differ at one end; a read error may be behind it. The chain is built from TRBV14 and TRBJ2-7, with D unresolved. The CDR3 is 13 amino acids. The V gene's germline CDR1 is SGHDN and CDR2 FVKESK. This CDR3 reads CASSLENSHEQYF. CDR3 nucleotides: TGTGCCAGCAGCCTTGAAAACTCCCACGAGCAGTACTTC.

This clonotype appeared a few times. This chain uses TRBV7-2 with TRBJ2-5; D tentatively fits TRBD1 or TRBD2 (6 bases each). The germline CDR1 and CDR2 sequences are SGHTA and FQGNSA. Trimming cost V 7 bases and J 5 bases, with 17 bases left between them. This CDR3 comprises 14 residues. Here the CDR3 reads CASTPDWGAETQYF. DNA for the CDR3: TGTGCCAGCACCCCGGACTGGGGGGCGGAGACCCAGTACTTC.

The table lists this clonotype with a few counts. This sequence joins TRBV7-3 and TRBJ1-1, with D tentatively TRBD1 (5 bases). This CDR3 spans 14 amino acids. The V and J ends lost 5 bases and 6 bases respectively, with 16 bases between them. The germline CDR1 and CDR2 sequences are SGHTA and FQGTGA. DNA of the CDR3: TGTGCCAGCAGCAACACTCAGGGACGCGCTGAAGCTTTCTTT. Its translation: CASSNTQGRAEAFF.

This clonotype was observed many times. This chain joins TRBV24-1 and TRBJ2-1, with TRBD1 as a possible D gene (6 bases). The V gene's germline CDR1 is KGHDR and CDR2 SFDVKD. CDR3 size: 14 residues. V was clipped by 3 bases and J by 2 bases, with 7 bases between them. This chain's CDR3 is CATSDGDTYNEQFF. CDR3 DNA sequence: TGTGCCACCAGTGATGGGGACACCTACAATGAGCAGTTCTTC.

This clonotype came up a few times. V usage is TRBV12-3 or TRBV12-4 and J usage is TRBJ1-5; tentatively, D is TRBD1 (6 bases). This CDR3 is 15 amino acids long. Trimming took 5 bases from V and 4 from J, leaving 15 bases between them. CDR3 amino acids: CASSPTPQGNQPQHF. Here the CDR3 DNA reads TGTGCCAGCAGTCCAACACCACAGGGAAATCAGCCCCAGCATTTT.

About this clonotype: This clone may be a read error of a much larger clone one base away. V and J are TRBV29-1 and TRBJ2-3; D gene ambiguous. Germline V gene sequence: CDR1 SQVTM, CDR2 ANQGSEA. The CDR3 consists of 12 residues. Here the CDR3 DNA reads TGCAGCGTCGCCCCGACGTCAGATACGCAGGATTTT. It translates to CSVAPTSDTQDF.

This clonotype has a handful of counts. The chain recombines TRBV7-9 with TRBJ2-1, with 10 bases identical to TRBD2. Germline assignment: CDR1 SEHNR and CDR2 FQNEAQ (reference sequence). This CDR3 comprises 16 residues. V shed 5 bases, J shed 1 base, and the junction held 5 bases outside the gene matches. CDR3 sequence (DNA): TGTGCCAGCAGCGCGAGACTAGCGGGTTCCTACAATGAGCAGTTCTTC. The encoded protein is CASSARLAGSYNEQFF.

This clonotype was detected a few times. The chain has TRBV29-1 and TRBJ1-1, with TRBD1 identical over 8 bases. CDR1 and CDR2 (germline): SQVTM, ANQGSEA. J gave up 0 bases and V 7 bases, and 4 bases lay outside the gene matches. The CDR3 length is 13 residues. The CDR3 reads CSGGDRMNTEAFF. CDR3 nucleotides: TGCAGCGGGGGGGACAGGATGAACACTGAAGCTTTCTTT.

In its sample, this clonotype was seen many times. The CDR3 spells CASSSRTEDQPQHF. The CDR3 region has the DNA TGTGCCAGCAGCTCCCGGACAGAAGATCAGCCCCAGCATTTT. This chain joins TRBV5-5 and TRBJ1-5, with D tentatively TRBD1 (6 bases). Germline V gene lookup returns CDR1 SGHKS and CDR2 YYEKEE (reference sequence). V was cut by 3 bases and J by 5 bases, with 12 bases left in between. CDR3 length: 14 residues. The full variable domain, rest sourced from reference TRBV5-5 and TRBJ1-5, is DAGVTQSPTHLIKTRGQQVTLRCSPISGHKSVSWYQQVLGQGPQFIFQYYEKEERGRGNFPDRFSARQFPNYSSELNVNALLLGDSALYLCASSSRTEDQPQHFGDGTRLSIL.

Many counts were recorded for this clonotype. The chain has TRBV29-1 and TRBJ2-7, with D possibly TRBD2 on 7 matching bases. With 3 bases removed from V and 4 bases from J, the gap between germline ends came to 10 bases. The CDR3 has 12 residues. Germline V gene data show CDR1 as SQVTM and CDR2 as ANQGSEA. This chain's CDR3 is CSVDEGGYEQYF. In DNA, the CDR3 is TGCAGCGTTGATGAGGGGGGGTACGAGCAGTACTTC.